This T cell receptor beta chain was observed in a study of CD8 T cells in Susac syndrome. The RNA input was roughly 0.45 to 1 ug, and it was reverse transcribed with random hexamers. TCR beta CDR3 was amplified by immunoSEQ covering 54 Vbeta and 13 Jbeta. MiXCR was run by TCRdb on the immunoSEQ multiplex PCR reads, yielding one entry per CDR3 protein. Of more than 110,000 distinct CDR3 sequences in the sample, 94% were seen once. The control group consisted of healthy donors matched for age and sex. Germline values: CDR1 LNHNV, CDR2 YYDKDF (reference sequence). The CDR3 runs 15 residues. Trimming stripped 0 bases from V and 7 bases from J, with 13 bases between.

V gene TRBV15 combines with J gene TRBJ1-5; D gene uncertain. The specimen was CD8+ T cells from PBMCs. This receptor was identified in a human donor in good health. The CDR3 DNA is TGTGCCACCAGCAGAGATCTGCGGGCGAGGCAGCCCCAGCATTTT. Its protein product is CATSRDLRARQPQHF.